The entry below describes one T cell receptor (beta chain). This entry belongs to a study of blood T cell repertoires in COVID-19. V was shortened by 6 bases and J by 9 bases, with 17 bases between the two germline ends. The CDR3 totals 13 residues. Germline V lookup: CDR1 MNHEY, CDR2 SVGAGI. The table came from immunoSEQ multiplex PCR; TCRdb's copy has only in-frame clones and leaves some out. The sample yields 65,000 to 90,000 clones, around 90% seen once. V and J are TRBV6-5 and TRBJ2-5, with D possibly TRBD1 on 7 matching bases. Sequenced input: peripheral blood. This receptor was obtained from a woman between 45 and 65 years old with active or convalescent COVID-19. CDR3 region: CASSLRGPGAQYF. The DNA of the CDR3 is TGTGCCAGCAGCTTAAGGGGGCCGGGGGCCCAGTACTTC.